The rows below give T cell receptor beta chains drawn from one sample of a study of vaccination effects on CD4 cells after COVID-19. Libraries were prepared by immunoSEQ multiplex PCR; TCRdb keeps only in-frame clonotypes and omits some of them. The repertoire includes under 35,000 clones, roughly 74% of them detected once, and 14% to 15% sits in the top ten. Antigen specificity for these receptors is unknown. Sample: CD4+ T cells from PBMCs cultured without peptide, taken after COVID-19 vaccination. The receptors come from a human donor who received a COVID-19 vaccine. The CDR3 runs from the conserved cysteine through the conserved F or W. Each record gives: J gene, V gene, clone size, D gene, CDR3 DNA, CDR3 protein. The D gene is left open where the match is weak. A clone size is listed for some rows: how often the clone was seen (once, few, many), or a class if it is expanded.

j_call: TRBJ2-1
v_call: TRBV2
clone_size: NA
d_call: TRBD2
cdr3_nt: TGTGCCAGCAGTGTCCTAGCGGGAGGGCCCAATGAGCAGTTCTTC
cdr3_aa: CASSVLAGGPNEQFF

j_call: TRBJ2-3
v_call: TRBV18
clone_size: NA
d_call: TRBD2
cdr3_nt: TGTGCCAGCCAAAAAGCGGGGAGCACAGATACGCAGTATTTT
cdr3_aa: CASQKAGSTDTQYF

j_call: TRBJ1-2
v_call: TRBV19
clone_size: once
d_call: NA
cdr3_nt: TGTGCCACCCCGCAGGTAACGGTTGGCTACACCTTC
cdr3_aa: CATPQVTVGYTF

j_call: TRBJ1-4
v_call: TRBV5-1
clone_size: NA
d_call: NA
cdr3_nt: TGCGCCAGCAGCACCGGACATGGAACTAATGAAAAACTGTTTTTT
cdr3_aa: CASSTGHGTNEKLFF

j_call: TRBJ2-3
v_call: TRBV14
clone_size: NA
d_call: NA
cdr3_nt: TGTGCCAGCAGTCTCTTAGACTTCACAGATACGCAGTATTTT
cdr3_aa: CASSLLDFTDTQYF

j_call: TRBJ2-3
v_call: TRBV3-1/TRBV3-2
clone_size: NA
d_call: NA
cdr3_nt: TGTGCCAGCAGCCCCGGCGGAAATACGCAGTATTTT
cdr3_aa: CASSPGGNTQYF

j_call: TRBJ2-7
v_call: TRBV5-8
clone_size: NA
d_call: NA
cdr3_nt: TGTGCCAGCAGCTTGGCAGGGCCTTGGGAGGAGCAGTACTTC
cdr3_aa: CASSLAGPWEEQYF

j_call: TRBJ1-3
v_call: TRBV3-1/TRBV3-2
clone_size: NA
d_call: NA
cdr3_nt: TGTGCCAGCAGCCAAGGGTTGAGGGTCTCTGGAAACACCATATATTTT
cdr3_aa: CASSQGLRVSGNTIYF

j_call: TRBJ2-3
v_call: TRBV19
clone_size: few
d_call: NA
cdr3_nt: TGTGCCAGTAGTATAGGCGGGATCACAGATACGCAGTATTTT
cdr3_aa: CASSIGGITDTQYF

j_call: TRBJ1-1
v_call: TRBV29-1
clone_size: NA
d_call: NA
cdr3_nt: TGCAGCGCCCAGACCACTGAAGCTTTCTTT
cdr3_aa: CSAQTTEAFF

j_call: TRBJ2-2
v_call: TRBV5-5
clone_size: NA
d_call: NA
cdr3_nt: TGTGCCAGCAGCTTGGCCAGCCAGAGGAACACCGGGGAGCTGTTTTTT
cdr3_aa: CASSLASQRNTGELFF

j_call: TRBJ2-3
v_call: TRBV3-1/TRBV3-2
clone_size: NA
d_call: NA
cdr3_nt: TGTGCCAGCAGCCCCGGGGGCCGGGGGGATACGCAGTATTTT
cdr3_aa: CASSPGGRGDTQYF

j_call: TRBJ1-2
v_call: TRBV2
clone_size: NA
d_call: NA
cdr3_nt: TGTGCCAGCAGTGGCGGTATGGCCTATGGCTACACCTTC
cdr3_aa: CASSGGMAYGYTF

j_call: TRBJ2-4
v_call: TRBV5-5
clone_size: once
d_call: NA
cdr3_nt: TGTGCCAGCAGCTTGGCCGGGACGGGCAGTTTGAGCAAAAACATTCAGTACTTC
cdr3_aa: CASSLAGTGSLSKNIQYF

j_call: TRBJ1-3
v_call: TRBV7-2
clone_size: NA
d_call: NA
cdr3_nt: TGTGCCAGCAGCTTAGCAGGGTCCGGAAACACCATATATTTT
cdr3_aa: CASSLAGSGNTIYF

j_call: TRBJ1-1
v_call: TRBV6-5
clone_size: NA
d_call: NA
cdr3_nt: TGTGCCAGCAGTTACATAGGGAACACTGAAGCTTTCTTT
cdr3_aa: CASSYIGNTEAFF

j_call: TRBJ2-7
v_call: TRBV2
clone_size: NA
d_call: NA
cdr3_nt: TGTGCCAGCAGTGAAGCGGGGGCTATGTCCTACGAGCAGTACTTC
cdr3_aa: CASSEAGAMSYEQYF

j_call: TRBJ1-2
v_call: TRBV12-3/TRBV12-4
clone_size: few
d_call: NA
cdr3_nt: TGTGCCAGCAGTTTAAGGGCAGGCTATGGCTACACCTTC
cdr3_aa: CASSLRAGYGYTF

j_call: TRBJ1-1
v_call: TRBV4-3
clone_size: NA
d_call: NA
cdr3_nt: TGCGCCAGCAGCCCCCAAGGGGATCCGTACACTGAAGCTTTCTTT
cdr3_aa: CASSPQGDPYTEAFF

j_call: TRBJ1-2
v_call: TRBV6-5
clone_size: once
d_call: TRBD1
cdr3_nt: TGTGCCAGCAGACTCAACAGGGGTAACTATGGCTACACCTTC
cdr3_aa: CASRLNRGNYGYTF

j_call: TRBJ2-1
v_call: TRBV28
clone_size: NA
d_call: NA
cdr3_nt: TGTGCCAGCAGATGGACAGCCTATGAAAATGAGCAGTTCTTC
cdr3_aa: CASRWTAYENEQFF

j_call: TRBJ2-7
v_call: TRBV6-2/TRBV6-3
clone_size: NA
d_call: TRBD1
cdr3_nt: TGTGCCAGCAGTTTTCTCCTTCCGGGACAGGGAGGCTACGAGCAGTACTTC
cdr3_aa: CASSFLLPGQGGYEQYF

j_call: TRBJ2-3
v_call: TRBV11-3
clone_size: NA
d_call: NA
cdr3_nt: TGTGCCAGCAGCTTAGACCTAACGGGGAAAATGGCGAGGGGACCTAGCACAGATACGCAGTATTTT
cdr3_aa: CASSLDLTGKMARGPSTDTQYF

j_call: TRBJ2-2
v_call: TRBV2
clone_size: NA
d_call: NA
cdr3_nt: TGTGCCAGCAGTGAAGAAGGAGCGGGGAACACCGGGGAGCTGTTTTTT
cdr3_aa: CASSEEGAGNTGELFF

j_call: TRBJ1-2
v_call: TRBV6-2/TRBV6-3
clone_size: NA
d_call: NA
cdr3_nt: TGTGCCAGCAGTAAAACAGGGAACTATGGCTACACCTTC
cdr3_aa: CASSKTGNYGYTF

j_call: TRBJ2-1
v_call: TRBV6-5
clone_size: NA
d_call: NA
cdr3_nt: TGTGCCAGCAGAAGTAGCGCCAGCTCCTACAATGAGCAGTTCTTC
cdr3_aa: CASRSSASSYNEQFF

j_call: TRBJ2-3
v_call: TRBV5-1
clone_size: NA
d_call: NA
cdr3_nt: TGCGCCAGCAGCGTCGAGGCTATTAGCACAGATACGCAGTATTTT
cdr3_aa: CASSVEAISTDTQYF

j_call: TRBJ1-5
v_call: TRBV29-1
clone_size: once
d_call: NA
cdr3_nt: TGCAGCGTTGCAGGGGATAGCAATCAGCCCCAGCATTTT
cdr3_aa: CSVAGDSNQPQHF

j_call: TRBJ2-7
v_call: TRBV18
clone_size: NA
d_call: TRBD1
cdr3_nt: TGTGCCAGCTCACCGGGACAGCTTACGAGGAACGAGCAGTACTTC
cdr3_aa: CASSPGQLTRNEQYF

j_call: TRBJ1-4
v_call: TRBV28
clone_size: NA
d_call: NA
cdr3_nt: TGTGCCAGCAGTTTATTAGGGGTCACTAATGAAAAACTGTTTTTT
cdr3_aa: CASSLLGVTNEKLFF

j_call: TRBJ2-1
v_call: TRBV27
clone_size: NA
d_call: NA
cdr3_nt: TGTGCCAGCAGTTTGGACAGTCGAAATGAGCAGTTCTTC
cdr3_aa: CASSLDSRNEQFF

j_call: TRBJ1-2
v_call: TRBV19
clone_size: once
d_call: NA
cdr3_nt: TGTGCCAGTAGTATGGGCCAGGCTATGACTGGGGGCTTC
cdr3_aa: CASSMGQAMTGGF

j_call: TRBJ2-6
v_call: TRBV4-1
clone_size: NA
d_call: TRBD1
cdr3_nt: TGCGCCAGTCAACCAGGGGGCGCTGGGGCCAACGTCCTGACTTTC
cdr3_aa: CASQPGGAGANVLTF

j_call: TRBJ1-4
v_call: TRBV15
clone_size: NA
d_call: NA
cdr3_nt: TGTGCCACCAGGATGCAGGAAAGTTTTGAAAAACTGTTTTTT
cdr3_aa: CATRMQESFEKLFF

j_call: TRBJ2-3
v_call: TRBV7-3
clone_size: NA
d_call: TRBD2
cdr3_nt: TGTGCCAGCAGTTTAGCGGGGGCAAGCACAGATACGCAGTATTTT
cdr3_aa: CASSLAGASTDTQYF

j_call: TRBJ2-3
v_call: TRBV2
clone_size: few
d_call: NA
cdr3_nt: TGTGCCAGCAGGGAGACTCCACTAGATACGCAGTATTTT
cdr3_aa: CASRETPLDTQYF

j_call: TRBJ1-1
v_call: TRBV19
clone_size: NA
d_call: TRBD1
cdr3_nt: TGTGCCAGTAGCCCATACAGGGGTCGGCCTGAAGCTTTCTTT
cdr3_aa: CASSPYRGRPEAFF

j_call: TRBJ1-1
v_call: TRBV4-1
clone_size: NA
d_call: NA
cdr3_nt: TGCGCCAGCAGCCAAGTCGCTGGAGAAGCTTTCTTT
cdr3_aa: CASSQVAGEAFF

j_call: TRBJ2-5
v_call: TRBV23-1
clone_size: once
d_call: TRBD1
cdr3_nt: TGCGCCAGCAGTCCCACAGGGGGCTCCCGCGAGACCCAGTACTTC
cdr3_aa: CASSPTGGSRETQYF

j_call: TRBJ2-2
v_call: TRBV6-2/TRBV6-3
clone_size: NA
d_call: NA
cdr3_nt: TGTGCCAGCAGTTCCCCCGGCAGGAAGACCGGGGAGCTGTTTTTT
cdr3_aa: CASSSPGRKTGELFF

j_call: TRBJ2-1
v_call: TRBV20-1
clone_size: few
d_call: NA
cdr3_nt: TGCAGTGCTACCCCGACGGGCGAGCAGTTCTTC
cdr3_aa: CSATPTGEQFF

j_call: TRBJ1-1
v_call: TRBV7-2
clone_size: NA
d_call: NA
cdr3_nt: TGTGCCAGCAGCTTATACACTGAAGCTTTCTTT
cdr3_aa: CASSLYTEAFF

j_call: TRBJ1-5
v_call: TRBV6-2/TRBV6-3
clone_size: few
d_call: NA
cdr3_nt: TGTGCCAGCAGCCCACACTACGACAGTATCAATCAGCCCCAGCATTTT
cdr3_aa: CASSPHYDSINQPQHF

j_call: TRBJ1-4
v_call: TRBV30
clone_size: once
d_call: NA
cdr3_nt: TGTGCCTGGAGTGGCCTAGCAACTAATGAAAAACTGTTTTTT
cdr3_aa: CAWSGLATNEKLFF